The 21 T cell receptor beta chains below all came from one sample that was sequenced in a study of CD8+CD57+ T cells in acquired aplastic anemia (dated by TCRdb to the late 2010s). The patients picked for sequencing were ones in whom flow cytometry had shown an expansion of CD8+CD57+ cells. TCRdb records Illumina HiSeq 2000 as the sequencer. Genomic DNA was used as template for profiling of TCR beta VDJ combinations and CDR3 sequences. TCRdb itself trimmed the public reads at Q25 with fastp, ran MiXCR and retained productive beta chains. Rows with a matching CDR3 protein are joined into one entry that keeps the most common DNA and genes. Within this sample are 220,000 or so distinct CDR3 sequences, with about 60% of them counted one time only. Of the sample, roughly 62% falls within the top ten clones. Input material: sorted CD4+, CD8+, or CD8+CD57+ T cells (not recorded which) from PBMCs. These TCRs come from a human donor with aplastic anemia.

The chain uses TRBV7-3 and TRBJ2-2; D unclear. In germline, CDR1 is SGHTA, CDR2 FQGTGA. V was pared by 4 bases and J by 6 bases, with 9 bases between. The CDR3 runs 13 residues. Written as DNA, the CDR3 is TGTGCCAGCAGCTACTCACGTTCCGGGGAGCTGTTTTTT. Amino acids: CASSYSRSGELFF.

The CDR3 nucleotides are TGTGCCAGTACTAGCAGGTACACAGATACGCAGTATTTT. Its protein is CASTSRYTDTQYF. This chain connects TRBV19 to TRBJ2-3; D perhaps matches TRBD2 (5 bases). Germline loops: CDR1 LNHDA, CDR2 SQIVND (reference sequence). The V gene lost 7 bases and the J gene lost 2 bases, with 10 bases spanning the gap. The CDR3 consists of 13 residues.

The chain is built from TRBV2 and TRBJ1-1; a possible D gene is TRBD1 (5 bases). CDR3 length: 14 residues. Between the trimmed V and J ends, which lost 6 bases and 2 bases, there was a span of 13 bases. From germline, CDR1 is SNHLY and CDR2 FYNNEI. Here the CDR3 DNA reads TGTGCCAGCAGGTCGGGACGATTAAACACTGAAGCTTTCTTT. Translation: CASRSGRLNTEAFF.

The CDR3 nucleotides are TGTGCCACCAGCGGCCCAATGGCTTACTCTGGGGCCAACGTCCTGACTTTC. This encodes CATSGPMAYSGANVLTF. The chain uses TRBV24-1 and TRBJ2-6; D is undetermined. The CDR3 extends over 17 amino acids. Trimming removed 7 bases from V and 0 bases from J, with 15 bases in between. In germline, CDR1 is KGHDR, CDR2 SFDVKD.

The chain recombines TRBV6-2 or TRBV6-3 with TRBJ2-7, with 9 bases lining up with TRBD1. This CDR3 comprises 16 residues. Germline CDR1 is MNHEY and CDR2 is SVGEGT. With 4 bases clipped from V and 0 bases from J, the junction kept 7 bases outside the gene matches. The CDR3 sequence: CASSLTGTGHSYEQYF. The CDR3 coding sequence is TGTGCCAGCAGTTTGACCGGGACAGGGCACTCCTACGAGCAGTACTTC.

This clonotype was observed a few times. The chain employs TRBV7-9 and TRBJ2-1; tentative D call: TRBD2 (5 bases). V was trimmed by 6 bases and J by 7 bases, leaving 13 bases between them. Germline CDR1 reads SEHNR; CDR2 reads FQNEAQ (reference sequence). This CDR3 is built from 13 residues. The CDR3 spells CASRLGVTNEQFF. The CDR3, as DNA: TGTGCCAGCAGGCTGGGAGTCACAAATGAGCAGTTCTTC.

CDR3 sequence reads: CSARDTGDTQYF. The CDR3 DNA follows: TGCAGTGCTAGAGATACGGGAGATACGCAGTATTTT. This rearrangement joins TRBV20-1 to TRBJ2-3; D uncertain. V was pared by 0 bases and J by 5 bases, with 6 bases between. The CDR3 runs to 12 residues. Per the germline V gene, CDR1 is DFQATT and CDR2 is SNEGSKA (reference sequence).

This chain connects TRBV20-1 to TRBJ1-4, with D perhaps TRBD1 (5 bases). Germline V CDR1 and CDR2: DFQATT, SNEGSKA (reference sequence). The CDR3 consists of 13 residues. V was trimmed by 5 bases and J by 5 bases, leaving 12 bases between them. CDR3 bases: TGCAGTGCTGGAAGGGGTCAGAATGAAAAACTGTTTTTT. It encodes CSAGRGQNEKLFF.

This rearrangement joins TRBV9 to TRBJ2-5; 11 nucleotides line up with TRBD2. CDR3 size: 17 residues. Trimming at V came to 5 bases and at J to 2 bases, leaving 11 bases not matched to a gene. CDR1 SGDLS and CDR2 YYNGEE come from the germline V gene. CDR3 amino acids: CASRETSGTLRQETQYF. The DNA of the CDR3 is TGTGCCAGCAGGGAGACTAGCGGGACCCTCCGGCAAGAGACCCAGTACTTC.

The chain is built from TRBV5-8 and TRBJ2-2; the D gene is possibly TRBD2 (5 bases). CDR3 length: 14 residues. Trimming removed 4 bases at V and 6 bases at J, with 13 bases between. Germline values: CDR1 SGHTS, CDR2 YDEGEE. The CDR3 reads CASSPTRVPGELFF. The CDR3, as DNA: TGTGCCAGCAGCCCAACTAGGGTCCCCGGGGAGCTGTTTTTT.

This clonotype was counted a few times. V usage is TRBV19 and J usage is TRBJ2-3, with 7 bases fitting TRBD1. Unmatched junction bases numbered 5, after V lost 5 bases and J lost 0 bases. The germline V gene has CDR1 LNHDA and CDR2 SQIVND (reference sequence). CDR3 length equals 15 residues. This CDR3 is CASSVRGLSTDTQYF. The CDR3 DNA reads as TGTGCCAGTAGTGTAAGGGGGCTTAGCACAGATACGCAGTATTTT.

A few counts support this clonotype. This chain connects TRBV2 to TRBJ1-1; weak D call: TRBD1 (5 bases). Germline CDR1 reads SNHLY; CDR2 reads FYNNEI. V was trimmed by 5 bases and J by 3 bases, leaving 13 bases between them. The CDR3 runs to 14 residues. This chain's CDR3 is CASSSWGGDTEAFF. CDR3 sequence (DNA): TGTGCCAGCAGTTCCTGGGGGGGTGACACTGAAGCTTTCTTT.

This sequence joins TRBV7-2 and TRBJ2-1, with D possibly matching TRBD1 (5 bases). The CDR3 length is 13 residues. V shed 5 bases and J shed 5 bases, with 10 bases lying between them. Germline V gene lookup returns CDR1 SGHTA and CDR2 FQGNSA. The CDR3 coding sequence is TGTGCCAGCAGCAGAAACAGGAACAATGAGCAGTTCTTC. This codes for CASSRNRNNEQFF.

Note on this clonotype: At one end the junction does not follow the germline gene, possibly because of a read error. The rearrangement links TRBV2 to TRBJ1-6, with a possible D match to TRBD1 (6 bases). The CDR3 runs to 16 residues. CDR1 is SNHLY and CDR2 is FYNNEI in the germline V gene. CDR3 protein: CASRGRGGYYNSPLHF. In DNA form, the CDR3 reads TGTGCCAGCAGAGGTCGAGGGGGTTACTATAATTCACCCCTCCACTTC.

There are many counts of this clonotype. This rearrangement joins TRBV12-3 or TRBV12-4 to TRBJ1-5; possibly TRBD1 for D (5 bases). The CDR3 extends over 15 amino acids. Between the trimmed V and J ends, which lost 5 bases and 5 bases, there was a span of 16 bases. The CDR3 loop is CASSPKGTGDQPQHF. Written as DNA, the CDR3 is TGTGCCAGCAGTCCAAAGGGGACGGGAGATCAGCCCCAGCATTTT.

The chain joins TRBV2 to TRBJ1-5; 7 bases align to TRBD1. The length of the CDR3 is 14 residues. Germline trimming cut 7 bases from V and 0 bases from J; bases unmatched to any gene: 3. The V gene's germline CDR1 is SNHLY and CDR2 FYNNEI. Here the CDR3 reads CASTRDSSNQPQHF. The CDR3 DNA follows: TGTGCCAGCACTAGGGACAGTAGCAATCAGCCCCAGCATTTT.

This clonotype showed up just a few times. Germline is not matched at one junction end, which may reflect a read error. J is TRBJ2-7 and V is TRBV7-7, with D perhaps matching TRBD1 or TRBD2 (5 bases each). This CDR3 contains 13 residues. The germline V gene encodes CDR1 SSHAT and CDR2 FNYEAQ (reference sequence). The CDR3 DNA is TGTGCTAGCAGCTTGGCTGGGGGAAGAGAGCAGTACTTC. Protein sequence: CASSLAGGREQYF.

The chain is built from TRBV15 and TRBJ1-2; no reliable D call. Germline lookup yields CDR1 LNHNV and CDR2 YYDKDF (reference sequence). The CDR3 sequence is 16 residues long. The V gene lost 4 bases and the J gene lost 4 bases, with 19 bases spanning the gap. For the CDR3, the DNA is TGTGCCACCAGCAAAGCGGAAGGTCGCACGCGCTATGGCTACACCTTC. Protein sequence: CATSKAEGRTRYGYTF.

This clonotype has only a few counts. This sequence joins TRBV5-5 and TRBJ2-5; 9 bases map to TRBD2. Germline CDR1 and CDR2: SGHKS and YYEKEE (reference sequence). V lost 4 bases to trimming and J lost 5 bases; unmatched junction nucleotides: 3. This CDR3 has 13 residues. CDR3 coding DNA: TGTGCCAGCAGCCCCGGACTAGCGGAGACCCAGTACTTC. This gives the protein CASSPGLAETQYF.

This CDR3 is CASSYAGAGALNTEAFF. CDR3 nucleotides: TGTGCCAGCAGTTACGCCGGGGCAGGGGCATTGAACACTGAAGCTTTCTTT. The V and J genes are TRBV6-5 and TRBJ1-1, with D possibly being TRBD1 (6 bases). This CDR3 is built from 17 residues. The germline CDR1 and CDR2 sequences are MNHEY and SVGAGI. V lost 2 bases and J 0 bases, leaving 16 bases between the germline ends.

The chain employs TRBV7-9 and TRBJ2-3, with D maybe TRBD1 (6 bases). This CDR3 comprises 15 residues. Trimming took off 4 bases at V and 2 bases at J, with 13 bases between the two ends. The V gene's germline CDR1 is SEHNR and CDR2 FQNEAQ (reference sequence). The CDR3 spells CASSSRQDHTDTQYF. Here the CDR3 DNA reads TGTGCCAGCAGCTCACGACAGGACCACACAGATACGCAGTATTTT.